The text below deals with one TCR beta chain. Its antigen remains unknown. The data originate from a study of T cell responses to AZD1222 COVID-19 vaccine. Trimming cost V 6 bases and J 5 bases; bases outside gene matches: 9. The CDR3 totals 16 residues. CDR1 is MNHEY, CDR2 SMNVEV, per germline (reference sequence). Study-wide points: Nearly half of spike-specific TCRs reportedly go after variant regions that carry no mutations. Two AZD1222 doses significantly raised spike-specific TCR breadth and depth over controls. Clonal diversity was possibly underestimated, and the donors were mostly white British, with more females.

Data came from immunoSEQ multiplex PCR; TCRdb stores just in-frame clones and leaves some out. Of around 200,000 clones in the sample, 85% to 90% were seen once. The receptor was derived from an adult in good health. V gene TRBV27 combines with J gene TRBJ1-6; TRBD1 matches at 8 bases. The sample in question was peripheral blood, obtained on day 0 of AZD1222 vaccination. In DNA form, the CDR3 reads TGTGCCAGCAGACCTCAGGGGGCGCTTAATAATTCACCCCTCCACTTT. Amino acids: CASRPQGALNNSPLHF.